The rows below give T cell receptor beta chains drawn from one sample of a study of cytomegalovirus exposure and HLA in healthy donors. Clones were read by immunoSEQ multiplex PCR, and TCRdb kept only the in-frame ones, dropping some. Of about 43,000 clones detected, under 70% appear once; the ten largest clones hold 9.5% to 15%. Material: PBMCs. The origin of the receptors is a man in his fifties or sixties in good health and CMV-seropositive. The CDR3 runs from the conserved cysteine through the conserved F or W. D genes are given only for firm matches. Expanded clones are given a class, and other clones once, few, many or no size at all.

CDR3aa	CDR3nt	j_gene	d_gene	abundance	v_gene
CASRVTGLGNQPQHF	TGTGCCAGCAGGGTGACAGGGTTGGGCAATCAGCCCCAGCATTTT	TRBJ1-5	TRBD1	.	TRBV28
CSVDETTARETQYF	TGCAGCGTTGATGAGACTACCGCTCGAGAGACCCAGTACTTC	TRBJ2-5	.	.	TRBV29-1
CASSGRDRGWRETQYF	TGTGCCAGTAGTGGAAGGGACAGGGGGTGGAGGGAGACCCAGTACTTC	TRBJ2-5	TRBD1	few	TRBV19
CATSGKDRGPEETQYF	TGTGCCACCAGCGGGAAGGACAGGGGGCCTGAAGAGACCCAGTACTTC	TRBJ2-5	TRBD1	.	TRBV15
CASSSVAVLGNEQFF	TGTGCCAGCAGCTCGGTAGCGGTCCTAGGGAATGAGCAGTTCTTC	TRBJ2-1	.	few	TRBV7-2
CASSLGSQGGFIGYTF	TGCGCCAGCAGCTTGGGTTCACAAGGCGGTTTTATAGGCTACACCTTC	TRBJ1-2	.	.	TRBV5-1
CASSLTLAGGGEQFF	TGTGCCAGCAGCTTAACCCTAGCGGGAGGAGGTGAGCAGTTCTTC	TRBJ2-1	TRBD2	.	TRBV7-2
CASSQVVGQSTDTQYF	TGCGCCAGCAGCCAAGTAGTGGGACAGAGCACAGATACGCAGTATTTT	TRBJ2-3	TRBD1	few	TRBV4-1
CASSQVEQAAYEQYF	TGCGCCAGCAGCCAAGTGGAACAGGCCGCCTACGAGCAGTACTTC	TRBJ2-7	.	.	TRBV4-1
CASRTGLADNEQFF	TGTGCCAGCAGGACGGGACTAGCGGACAATGAGCAGTTCTTC	TRBJ2-1	TRBD2	.	TRBV27
CASSYQGGSTDTQYF	TGTGCCAGCAGCTACCAAGGAGGAAGCACAGATACGCAGTATTTT	TRBJ2-3	.	.	TRBV7-3
CASSQVLSRGPSETQYF	TGTGCCAGCAGCCAAGTACTTTCTAGGGGGCCTTCAGAGACCCAGTACTTC	TRBJ2-5	TRBD1	.	TRBV4-2
CASSQDGQTGQPQHF	TGTGCCAGCAGCCAAGATGGACAGACGGGACAGCCCCAGCATTTT	TRBJ1-5	.	few	TRBV4-2